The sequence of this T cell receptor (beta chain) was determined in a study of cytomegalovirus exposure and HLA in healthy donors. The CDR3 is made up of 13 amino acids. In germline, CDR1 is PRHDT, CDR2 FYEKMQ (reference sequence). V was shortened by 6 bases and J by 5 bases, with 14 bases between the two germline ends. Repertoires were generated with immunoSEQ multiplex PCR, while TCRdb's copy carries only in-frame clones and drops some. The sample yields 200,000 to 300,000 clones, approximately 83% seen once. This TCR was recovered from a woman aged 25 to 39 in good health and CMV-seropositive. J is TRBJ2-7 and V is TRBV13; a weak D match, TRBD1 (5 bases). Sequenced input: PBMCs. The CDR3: CASSLPGFHEQYF. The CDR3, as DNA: TGTGCCAGCAGTCTACCAGGGTTCCACGAGCAGTACTTC. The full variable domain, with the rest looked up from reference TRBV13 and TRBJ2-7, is AAGVIQSPRHLIKEKRETATLKCYPIPRHDTVYWYQQGPGQDPQFLISFYEKMQSDKGSIPDRFSAQQFSDYHSELNMSSLELGDSALYFCASSLPGFHEQYFGPGTRLTVT.